This TCR beta chain was sequenced for a study of blood T cell repertoires in COVID-19. Study at large: PBMCs, B-cell-depleted T cells, or T cells were the source of the cDNA or gDNA that made up the material.

Profiled with immunoSEQ multiplex PCR; TCRdb holds only in-frame clones, not every one. The top ten hold 1% of the sample, which has about 310,000 clones, around 87% seen once. Sequencing input: peripheral blood. The origin of this receptor is a man aged 45-60 years with active or convalescent COVID-19.

This CDR3 is CASRAAKAFF. CDR3 coding DNA: TGTGCCAGCAGGGCGGCAAAAGCTTTCTTT. The genes are TRBV9 and TRBJ1-1, with D uncertain. Deletions cut 5 bases from V and 9 bases from J, with 8 bases between. The length of the CDR3 is 10 residues. Germline V CDR1 and CDR2: SGDLS, YYNGEE.